These T cell receptor beta chains were read from a single sample in a study of technical replicates of blood from four donors. Some clones are missing from TCRdb's copy, which holds only in-frame ones; the method was immunoSEQ multiplex PCR. Of tens of thousands of clones in the sample, roughly 96% were seen once. Sequencing was done on a sample of T cells isolated from PBMCs. These receptors were collected from a human donor in good health. CDR3s include the opening cysteine and the closing phenylalanine or tryptophan. Fields, in order: D gene, V gene, CDR3 length, J gene, clone size, CDR3 protein, CDR3 DNA. D genes are given only for firm matches. The size entry is marked missing in some rows and otherwise reads once, few, many or a size class.

TRBD2	TRBV27	19	TRBJ2-3	-	CASSSRTSGRAHAADTQYF	TGTGCCAGCAGCTCCCGGACTAGCGGGAGGGCCCACGCCGCAGATACGCAGTATTTT
TRBD2	TRBV2	18	TRBJ2-1	-	CASSEARPSGGGGNEQFF	TGTGCCAGCAGTGAAGCGCGCCCTAGCGGGGGTGGTGGCAATGAGCAGTTCTTC
-	TRBV2	14	TRBJ2-7	-	CASIQGAGRHEQYF	TGTGCCAGCATCCAAGGGGCAGGGCGCCACGAGCAGTACTTC
-	TRBV28	11	TRBJ2-7	-	CASSPNYEQYF	TGTGCCAGCAGTCCTAACTACGAGCAGTACTTC
TRBD2	TRBV19	14	TRBJ2-3	-	CASQKAGGTDTQYF	TGTGCCAGTCAAAAAGCGGGAGGCACAGATACGCAGTATTTT
-	TRBV6-1	15	TRBJ2-7	-	CASSEGLRSSYEQYF	TGTGCCAGCAGTGAAGGTTTACGGAGCTCCTACGAGCAGTACTTC
TRBD1	TRBV18	16	TRBJ2-4	-	CASSGTGGFAKNIQYF	TGTGCCAGCTCAGGGACAGGTGGGTTCGCCAAAAACATTCAGTACTTC
-	TRBV29-1	16	TRBJ2-2	-	CSVEPLRASNTGELFF	TGCAGCGTTGAACCTTTGCGGGCTTCGAACACCGGGGAGCTGTTTTTT
TRBD1	TRBV4-1	13	TRBJ1-1	-	CASSHYRGAEAFF	TGCGCCAGCAGCCATTACAGGGGGGCCGAAGCTTTCTTT
TRBD2	TRBV6-6	15	TRBJ2-4	-	CASTILAGGKNIQYF	TGTGCCAGCACCATCCTAGCGGGGGGAAAAAACATTCAGTACTTC
TRBD1	TRBV4-1	15	TRBJ2-3	once	CASSQGDRSTDTQYF	TGCGCCAGCAGCCAGGGGGACAGAAGCACAGATACGCAGTATTTT
-	TRBV15	15	TRBJ1-1	-	CATAPNRRGGTEAFF	TGTGCCACCGCTCCTAACCGGAGGGGAGGAACTGAAGCTTTCTTT
-	TRBV6-1	15	TRBJ1-1	-	CASSTSAGVNTEAFF	-
-	TRBV28	14	TRBJ1-4	-	CASSGQTFNEKLFF	TGTGCCAGCAGTGGGCAAACCTTCAATGAAAAACTGTTTTTT
-	TRBV25-1	14	TRBJ2-5	once	CASSESLGGETQYF	TGTGCCAGCAGTGAATCTCTCGGAGGGGAGACCCAGTACTTC
TRBD1	TRBV5-6	17	TRBJ1-5	-	CASSLDGTGGGNQPQHF	TGTGCCAGCAGCTTGGATGGGACAGGGGGGGGCAATCAGCCCCAGCATTTT